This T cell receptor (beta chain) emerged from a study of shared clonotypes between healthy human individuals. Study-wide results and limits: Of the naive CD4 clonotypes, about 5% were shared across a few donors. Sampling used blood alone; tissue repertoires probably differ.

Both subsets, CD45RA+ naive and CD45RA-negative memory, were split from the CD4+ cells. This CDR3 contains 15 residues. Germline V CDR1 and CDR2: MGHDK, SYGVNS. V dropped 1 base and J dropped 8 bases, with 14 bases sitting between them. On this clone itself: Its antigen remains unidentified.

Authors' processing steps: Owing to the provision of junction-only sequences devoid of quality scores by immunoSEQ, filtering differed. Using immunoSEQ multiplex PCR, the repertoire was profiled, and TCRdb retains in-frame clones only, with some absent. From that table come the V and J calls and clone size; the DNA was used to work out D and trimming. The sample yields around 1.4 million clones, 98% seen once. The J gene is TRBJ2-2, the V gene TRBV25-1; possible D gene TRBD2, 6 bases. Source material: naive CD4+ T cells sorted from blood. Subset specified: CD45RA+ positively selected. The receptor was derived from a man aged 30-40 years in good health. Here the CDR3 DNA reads TGTGCCAGCAGTGAATCGGGTAGCGGTCGGGGGGAGCTGTTTTTT. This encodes CASSESGSGRGELFF.